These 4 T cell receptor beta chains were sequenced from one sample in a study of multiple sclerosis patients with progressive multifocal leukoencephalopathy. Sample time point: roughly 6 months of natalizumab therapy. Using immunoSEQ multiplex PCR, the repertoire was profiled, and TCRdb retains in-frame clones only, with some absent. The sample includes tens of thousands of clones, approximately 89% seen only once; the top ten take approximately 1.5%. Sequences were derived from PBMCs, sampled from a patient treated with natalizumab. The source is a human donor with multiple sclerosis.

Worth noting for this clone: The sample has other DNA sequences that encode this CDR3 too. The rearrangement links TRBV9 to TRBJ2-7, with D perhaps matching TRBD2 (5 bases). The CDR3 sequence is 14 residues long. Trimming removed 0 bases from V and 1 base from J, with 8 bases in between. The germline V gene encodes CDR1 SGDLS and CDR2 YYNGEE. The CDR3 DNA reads TGTGCCAGCAGCGTAGGCGCGGGTTCCTACGAGCAGTACTTC. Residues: CASSVGAGSYEQYF.

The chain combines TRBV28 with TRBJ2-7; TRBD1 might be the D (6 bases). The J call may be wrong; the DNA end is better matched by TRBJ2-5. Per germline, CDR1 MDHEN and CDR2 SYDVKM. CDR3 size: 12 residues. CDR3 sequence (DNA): TGTGCCAGCAGGACAATGACAGGGACCCAGTACTTC. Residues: CASRTMTGTQYF.

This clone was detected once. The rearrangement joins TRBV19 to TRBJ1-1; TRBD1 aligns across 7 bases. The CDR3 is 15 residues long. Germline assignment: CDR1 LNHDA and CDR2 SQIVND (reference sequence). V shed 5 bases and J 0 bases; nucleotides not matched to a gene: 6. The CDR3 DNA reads TGTGCCAGTAGTCGGACAGGCCCGATGAACACTGAAGCTTTCTTT. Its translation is CASSRTGPMNTEAFF.

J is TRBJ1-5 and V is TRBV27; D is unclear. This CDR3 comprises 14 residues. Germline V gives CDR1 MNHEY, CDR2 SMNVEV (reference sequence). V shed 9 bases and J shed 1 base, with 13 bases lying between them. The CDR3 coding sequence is TGTGCCAGGTTATTAAGGTGGAGCAATCAGCCCCAGCATTTT. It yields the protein CARLLRWSNQPQHF.